This T cell receptor (beta chain) was sequenced for a study of cytomegalovirus exposure and HLA in healthy donors. Both 60 Vbeta primers and 13 Jbeta primers went into the PCR. Assay used: immunoSEQ multiplex PCR; TCRdb lists only in-frame clones, some missing. Of 100,000 to 150,000 clones in the sample, around 73% are singletons; the top ten hold about 4.5%. V dropped 0 bases and J dropped 8; count of bases not matched to a gene: 4. Germline lookup yields CDR1 SGHKS and CDR2 YYEKEE (reference sequence). The CDR3 is made up of 14 amino acids. The V call is TRBV5-5, the J call TRBJ1-4, with 7 bases matching TRBD1. The sequence came from a man between 60 and 70 years old in good health and CMV-seropositive. The sequencing sample was made of PBMCs. CDR3: CASSLAQGEEKLFF. The DNA of the CDR3 is TGTGCCAGCAGCTTGGCCCAGGGGGAAGAAAAACTGTTTTTT.